A selection of T cell receptor beta chains follows, all from one sample in a study of shared clonotypes between healthy human individuals. Clones were read by immunoSEQ multiplex PCR, and TCRdb kept only the in-frame ones, dropping some. The data contain some 2,400,000 clones, about 94% of them singletons. The sample comprised naive CD4+ T cells sorted from blood. These receptors were obtained from a man younger than 35 in good health. CDR3s include the opening cysteine and the closing phenylalanine or tryptophan. The D gene is left open where the match is weak. Size tells how often a clone was seen (once, few, many) or the class of an expanded clone, and some rows leave it out.

CDR3 protein: CASSLVGGHTEAFF
CDR3 DNA: TGCGCCAGCAGCTTGGTAGGGGGACACACTGAAGCTTTCTTT
clone size: NA
J gene: TRBJ1-1
D gene: NA
V gene: TRBV5-1

CDR3 protein: CASRPPGGGQPQHF
CDR3 DNA: TGTGCCAGCAGACCTCCAGGGGGCGGGCAGCCCCAGCATTTT
clone size: NA
J gene: TRBJ1-5
D gene: TRBD1
V gene: TRBV6-6

CDR3 protein: CASSIDEGYSNQPQHF
CDR3 DNA: TGTGCCAGTAGTATAGATGAGGGATACAGCAATCAGCCCCAGCATTTT
clone size: NA
J gene: TRBJ1-5
D gene: NA
V gene: TRBV19

CDR3 protein: CASSRDRYYEQYF
CDR3 DNA: TGTGCCAGTAGCCGGGACAGGTATTACGAGCAGTACTTC
clone size: NA
J gene: TRBJ2-7
D gene: TRBD1
V gene: TRBV19

CDR3 protein: CASRFSLENADTQYF
CDR3 DNA: TGTGCCAGCAGGTTTTCCTTAGAGAATGCGGATACGCAGTATTTT
clone size: NA
J gene: TRBJ2-3
D gene: NA
V gene: TRBV5-4

CDR3 protein: CASSLRLAGGVDTQYF
CDR3 DNA: TGTGCCAGCAGCTTGCGACTAGCGGGGGGCGTAGATACGCAGTATTTT
clone size: NA
J gene: TRBJ2-3
D gene: TRBD2
V gene: TRBV5-6

CDR3 protein: CASSERRGTGGAGQPQHF
CDR3 DNA: TGTGCCAGCAGTGAACGTAGGGGGACAGGGGGCGCGGGTCAGCCCCAGCATTTT
clone size: NA
J gene: TRBJ1-5
D gene: TRBD1
V gene: TRBV6-1

CDR3 protein: CASSLGRQGYTF
CDR3 DNA: TGTGCCAGCAGCTTAGGCCGACAGGGCTACACCTTC
clone size: NA
J gene: TRBJ1-2
D gene: NA
V gene: TRBV13

CDR3 protein: CASRNLDSFTGELFF
CDR3 DNA: TGTGCCAGTAGAAACTTGGACAGTTTCACCGGGGAGCTGTTTTTT
clone size: NA
J gene: TRBJ2-2
D gene: NA
V gene: TRBV19

CDR3 protein: CASSLRGGWDTEAFF
CDR3 DNA: TGTGCCAGCAGCTTGAGAGGGGGCTGGGACACTGAAGCTTTCTTT
clone size: few
J gene: TRBJ1-1
D gene: TRBD1
V gene: TRBV5-4

CDR3 protein: CASSFKETQYF
CDR3 DNA: TGTGCCAGCAGTTTTAAAGAGACCCAGTACTTC
clone size: NA
J gene: TRBJ2-5
D gene: NA
V gene: TRBV7-9

CDR3 protein: CASSERTPSGNTEAFF
CDR3 DNA: TGCGCCAGCAGTGAGCGGACTCCCTCCGGGAACACTGAAGCTTTCTTT
clone size: NA
J gene: TRBJ1-1
D gene: NA
V gene: TRBV10-2

CDR3 protein: CSARGQGSLFF
CDR3 DNA: TGCAGTGCTAGAGGACAGGGATCACTGTTTTTT
clone size: NA
J gene: TRBJ1-4
D gene: TRBD1
V gene: TRBV20-1

CDR3 protein: CASSPRGTTTDTQYF
CDR3 DNA: TGTGCCAGCAGCCCTAGGGGGACTACCACAGATACGCAGTATTTT
clone size: NA
J gene: TRBJ2-3
D gene: NA
V gene: TRBV7-3

CDR3 protein: CAWSPGQGNNSPLHF
CDR3 DNA: TGTGCCTGGAGTCCGGGACAGGGGAATAATTCACCCCTCCACTTT
clone size: NA
J gene: TRBJ1-6
D gene: TRBD1
V gene: TRBV30

CDR3 protein: CASSSTGTVAEAFF
CDR3 DNA: TGTGCCAGCAGCTCGACTGGGACAGTGGCTGAAGCTTTCTTT
clone size: once
J gene: TRBJ1-1
D gene: TRBD1
V gene: TRBV5-4

CDR3 protein: CASSSTNRLDF
CDR3 DNA: TGTGCCAGCAGTTCTACAAACCGGCTTGATTTT
clone size: NA
J gene: TRBJ1-3
D gene: NA
V gene: TRBV28

CDR3 protein: CASSSEQGVVGYTF
CDR3 DNA: TGTGCCAGCTCTTCGGAACAGGGGGTCGTTGGCTACACCTTC
clone size: once
J gene: TRBJ1-2
D gene: TRBD1
V gene: TRBV18

CDR3 protein: CASSPERREGGYTF
CDR3 DNA: TGTGCCAGCAGCCCCGAACGTAGGGAGGGTGGCTACACCTTC
clone size: NA
J gene: TRBJ1-2
D gene: NA
V gene: TRBV11-2

CDR3 protein: CASTTIQGSTPLHF
CDR3 DNA: TGTGCCAGCACCACAATTCAGGGATCTACACCCCTCCACTTT
clone size: NA
J gene: TRBJ1-6
D gene: NA
V gene: TRBV7-2

CDR3 protein: CASSQDAGRSNQPQHF
CDR3 DNA: TGCGCCAGCAGCCAAGATGCAGGGCGGAGCAATCAGCCCCAGCATTTT
clone size: NA
J gene: TRBJ1-5
D gene: NA
V gene: TRBV4-1

CDR3 protein: CASSLLQGSSYNSPLHF
CDR3 DNA: TGCGCCAGCAGCTTATTACAGGGGTCTTCCTATAATTCACCCCTCCACTTT
clone size: NA
J gene: TRBJ1-6
D gene: TRBD1
V gene: TRBV5-1

CDR3 protein: CASSERGGPGNTIYF
CDR3 DNA: TGTGCCAGCAGTGAACGGGGAGGGCCGGGAAACACCATATATTTT
clone size: once
J gene: TRBJ1-3
D gene: NA
V gene: TRBV2

CDR3 protein: CASSLGTSEYIKETQYF
CDR3 DNA: TGTGCCAGCAGCTTAGGGACTAGCGAGTACATAAAAGAGACCCAGTACTTC
clone size: NA
J gene: TRBJ2-5
D gene: TRBD2
V gene: TRBV7-6

CDR3 protein: CASRPGGSGNTIYF
CDR3 DNA: TGTGCCAGCAGGCCCGGCGGCTCTGGAAACACCATATATTTT
clone size: NA
J gene: TRBJ1-3
D gene: NA
V gene: TRBV6-5

CDR3 protein: CASSYAERPAYEQYF
CDR3 DNA: TGTGCCAGCAGCTACGCCGAGAGGCCAGCCTACGAGCAGTACTTC
clone size: NA
J gene: TRBJ2-7
D gene: NA
V gene: TRBV7-2

CDR3 protein: CASSPGTSQSEQYF
CDR3 DNA: TGTGCCAGCAGTCCCGGGACTAGCCAGAGCGAGCAGTACTTC
clone size: NA
J gene: TRBJ2-7
D gene: TRBD2
V gene: TRBV6-1

CDR3 protein: CASSPRQGGNEQYF
CDR3 DNA: TGCGCCAGCAGCCCTCGACAGGGGGGAAACGAGCAGTACTTC
clone size: NA
J gene: TRBJ2-7
D gene: TRBD1
V gene: TRBV5-1

CDR3 protein: CASGRQGISGNTIYF
CDR3 DNA: TGTGCTAGTGGCCGACAGGGTATCTCTGGAAACACCATATATTTT
clone size: NA
J gene: TRBJ1-3
D gene: TRBD1
V gene: TRBV12-5

CDR3 protein: CASSPGDRYNEQFF
CDR3 DNA: TGTGCCAGCAGCCCCGGGGACAGGTACAATGAGCAGTTCTTC
clone size: NA
J gene: TRBJ2-1
D gene: TRBD1
V gene: TRBV9

CDR3 protein: CASSRDGFGNSPLHF
CDR3 DNA: TGCGCCAGCAGCCGGGACGGCTTTGGAAATTCACCCCTCCACTTT
clone size: once
J gene: TRBJ1-6
D gene: NA
V gene: TRBV5-1

CDR3 protein: CASGYSGQGAYEQYF
CDR3 DNA: TGCGCCAGCGGATACTCGGGACAGGGGGCTTACGAGCAGTACTTC
clone size: NA
J gene: TRBJ2-7
D gene: TRBD1
V gene: TRBV5-1

CDR3 protein: CASSQRTGRNQPQHF
CDR3 DNA: TGTGCCAGCAGCCAACGGACAGGTCGCAATCAGCCCCAGCATTTT
clone size: NA
J gene: TRBJ1-5
D gene: TRBD1
V gene: TRBV6-5

CDR3 protein: CASSETLTYGYTF
CDR3 DNA: TGTGCCAGCAGTGAAACGTTAACCTATGGCTACACCTTC
clone size: NA
J gene: TRBJ1-2
D gene: NA
V gene: TRBV6-1

CDR3 protein: CASSVGQGVDQGHF
CDR3 DNA: TGTGCCAGCAGTGTAGGTCAGGGAGTAGACCAGGGGCATTTT
clone size: NA
J gene: TRBJ1-5
D gene: NA
V gene: TRBV6-1

CDR3 protein: CASSAGQGAANYGYTF
CDR3 DNA: TGTGCCAGCAGCGCTGGACAGGGGGCGGCTAACTATGGCTACACCTTC
clone size: NA
J gene: TRBJ1-2
D gene: TRBD1
V gene: TRBV9

CDR3 protein: CASRLGPGQGNTEAFF
CDR3 DNA: TGTGCCAGCAGGTTGGGACCTGGACAGGGGAACACTGAAGCTTTCTTT
clone size: NA
J gene: TRBJ1-1
D gene: TRBD1
V gene: TRBV6-6

CDR3 protein: CAIGVGTSPHEQYF
CDR3 DNA: TGTGCCATCGGCGTTGGGACTAGCCCCCACGAGCAGTACTTC
clone size: NA
J gene: TRBJ2-7
D gene: TRBD2
V gene: TRBV10-3

CDR3 protein: CASSGLNYGYTF
CDR3 DNA: TGTGCCAGCTCGGGACTGAACTATGGCTACACCTTC
clone size: few
J gene: TRBJ1-2
D gene: NA
V gene: TRBV18

CDR3 protein: CAWGILAGGLTDTQYF
CDR3 DNA: TGTGCCTGGGGGATACTAGCGGGGGGCCTCACAGATACGCAGTATTTT
clone size: NA
J gene: TRBJ2-3
D gene: TRBD2
V gene: TRBV30

CDR3 protein: CASSPPLIGTEAFF
CDR3 DNA: TGTGCCAGCAGCCCCCCCCTCATTGGAACTGAAGCTTTCTTT
clone size: NA
J gene: TRBJ1-1
D gene: NA
V gene: TRBV7-9

CDR3 protein: CSVANYNEQFF
CDR3 DNA: TGCAGCGTCGCAAACTACAATGAGCAGTTCTTC
clone size: NA
J gene: TRBJ2-1
D gene: NA
V gene: TRBV29-1

CDR3 protein: CASSMEGPGSYEQYF
CDR3 DNA: TGTGCCAGCAGCATGGAGGGGCCGGGCTCCTACGAGCAGTACTTC
clone size: NA
J gene: TRBJ2-7
D gene: NA
V gene: TRBV7-2

CDR3 protein: CASSPLQANTGELFF
CDR3 DNA: TGCGCCAGCAGCCCACTACAGGCGAACACCGGGGAGCTGTTTTTT
clone size: NA
J gene: TRBJ2-2
D gene: NA
V gene: TRBV5-1

CDR3 protein: CASSRTGSETQYF
CDR3 DNA: TGTGCCAGCAGTCGGACAGGGTCAGAGACCCAGTACTTC
clone size: NA
J gene: TRBJ2-5
D gene: TRBD1
V gene: TRBV6-5

CDR3 protein: CASSLRTDSINYGYTF
CDR3 DNA: TGTGCCAGCTCACTGCGGACCGATTCGATTAACTATGGCTACACCTTC
clone size: NA
J gene: TRBJ1-2
D gene: NA
V gene: TRBV18